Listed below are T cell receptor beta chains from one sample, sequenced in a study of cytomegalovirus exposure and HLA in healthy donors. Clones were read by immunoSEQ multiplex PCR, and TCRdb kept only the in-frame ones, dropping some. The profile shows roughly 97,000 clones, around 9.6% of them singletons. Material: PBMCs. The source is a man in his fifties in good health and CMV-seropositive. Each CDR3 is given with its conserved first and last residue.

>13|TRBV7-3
CASSSGQDTEAFF
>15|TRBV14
CASSTQGAPMGEQYF
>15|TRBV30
CAWSGTERESDEAFF
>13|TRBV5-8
CASSPTGFQPQHF
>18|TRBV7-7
CASSLSYLADESHNEQFF
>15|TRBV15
CATSRLLAGQEEQYF
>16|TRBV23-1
CASSQSGGSSYNEQFF
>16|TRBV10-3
CAISESRESSTDTQYF
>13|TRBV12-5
CASRSGSYNEQFF
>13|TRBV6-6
CASSWAAAYEQYF